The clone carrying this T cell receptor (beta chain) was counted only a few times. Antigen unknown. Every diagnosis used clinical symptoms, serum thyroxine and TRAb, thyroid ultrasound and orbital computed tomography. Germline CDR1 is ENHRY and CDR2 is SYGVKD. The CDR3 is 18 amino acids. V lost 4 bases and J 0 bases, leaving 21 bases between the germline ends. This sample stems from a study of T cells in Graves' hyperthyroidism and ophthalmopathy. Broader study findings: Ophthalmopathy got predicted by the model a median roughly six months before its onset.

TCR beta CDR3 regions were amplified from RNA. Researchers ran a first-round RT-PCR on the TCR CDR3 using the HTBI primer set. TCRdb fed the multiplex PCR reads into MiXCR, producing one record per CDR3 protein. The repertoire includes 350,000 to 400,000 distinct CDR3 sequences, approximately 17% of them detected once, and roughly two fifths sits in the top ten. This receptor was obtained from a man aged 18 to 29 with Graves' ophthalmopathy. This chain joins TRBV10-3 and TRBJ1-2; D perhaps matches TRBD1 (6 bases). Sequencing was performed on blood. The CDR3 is CAISGGQTGEHTNYGYTF. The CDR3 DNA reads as TGTGCCATCAGTGGGGGCCAGACAGGAGAGCATACTAACTATGGCTACACCTTC.